One and the same sample provided the 12 T cell receptor beta chains below, sequenced in a study of T cells in Graves' hyperthyroidism and ophthalmopathy. The CDR3 regions of TCR beta were amplified from RNA transcripts. The HTBI set primed first-round TCR CDR3 RT-PCR. Using its own MiXCR run on the multiplex PCR reads, TCRdb lists one record per CDR3 protein. The sample yields roughly 200,000 distinct CDR3 sequences, roughly 18% seen once. Sequencing input: blood. Receptors were obtained from a man aged 35 to 55 with Graves' hyperthyroidism.

In its sample, this clonotype was seen many times. The CDR3: CAWSTGGHAGELFF. The CDR3, as DNA: TGTGCCTGGAGTACGGGGGGCCACGCGGGGGAGCTGTTTTTT. The chain recombines TRBV30 with TRBJ2-2; a weak D match, TRBD2 (7 bases). V lost 2 bases and J lost 8, with 15 bases in between. Germline CDR1 reads GTSNPN; CDR2 reads SVGIG (reference sequence). This CDR3 contains 14 residues.

This clonotype was detected ten times or more. CDR3 sequence reads: CASSRWEEGYTF. The CDR3 DNA reads TGTGCCAGCAGTCGGTGGGAGGAAGGCTACACCTTC. The J gene is TRBJ1-2, the V gene TRBV6-1, with D uncertain. Trimming stripped 5 bases from V and 8 bases from J, with 12 bases between. This CDR3 spans 12 amino acids. The germline gives CDR1 MNHNS, CDR2 SASEGT.

The sample holds many counts of this clonotype. The CDR3 bases are TGTGCCAGCAGTTTACGAGGGTATAATTCACCCCTCCACTTT. The encoded protein is CASSLRGYNSPLHF. The chain couples TRBV27 to TRBJ1-6; D gene unclear. Germline V gene lookup returns CDR1 MNHEY and CDR2 SMNVEV (reference sequence). V lost 2 bases, J lost 4 bases, and 6 bases lay in between. This CDR3 spans 14 amino acids.

This clonotype occurred many times. V usage is TRBV29-1 and J usage is TRBJ2-5, with 7 bases identical to TRBD1. CDR3 length: 12 amino acids. The J segment lost 4 bases and the V segment lost 7 bases, leaving 6 bases of the junction unmatched. Looked up from germline, CDR1 is SQVTM and CDR2 is ANQGSEA. In DNA, the CDR3 is TGCAGCGGGGGACAGTTCGGAGAGACCCAGTACTTC. Its protein is CSGGQFGETQYF.

This clonotype was counted at least ten times. The V and J genes are TRBV5-1 and TRBJ2-3; TRBD1 might be the D (6 bases). The CDR3 contains 14 residues. V dropped 7 bases and J dropped 0 bases, with 12 bases sitting between them. CDR1 is SGHRS, CDR2 YFSETQ, per germline. The CDR3 reads CASCDRSSTDTQYF. CDR3 in DNA: TGCGCCAGCTGCGACAGGAGCAGCACAGATACGCAGTATTTT.

The CDR3 DNA is TGTGCCAGCAGCGCTATTGCTGCAGATACGCAGTATTTT. Protein: CASSAIAADTQYF. The chain uses TRBV7-2 and TRBJ2-3; no firm D call. Trimming removed 5 bases at V and 4 bases at J, with 10 bases between. This CDR3 region has 13 residues. The V gene's germline CDR1 is SGHTA and CDR2 FQGNSA. Variable domain in full (rest from reference TRBV7-2 and TRBJ2-3): GAGVSQSPSNKVTEKGKDVELRCDPISGHTALYWYRQSLGQGLEFLIYFQGNSAPDKSGLPSDRFSAERTGGSVSTLTIQRTQQEDSAVYLCASSAIAADTQYFGPGTRLTVL.

This clonotype occurred many times. This chain links TRBV6-1 with TRBJ2-7, with no clear D. CDR1 is MNHNS, CDR2 SASEGT, per germline. Trimming left V 0 bases short and J 5 bases short, with 14 bases between. The CDR3 totals 15 residues. CDR3 region: CASSEATTVGDEQYF. CDR3 sequence (DNA): TGTGCCAGCAGTGAAGCGACAACGGTTGGGGACGAGCAGTACTTC.

This clonotype was recorded many times. The chain couples TRBV4-2 to TRBJ1-1; no definite D call. V shed 2 bases and J shed 5 bases, with 12 bases lying between them. This CDR3 contains 14 residues. Germline lookup yields CDR1 LGHNA and CDR2 YNFKEQ. CDR3 residues: CASSQQRWGTEAFF. For the CDR3, the DNA is TGTGCCAGCAGCCAACAGCGCTGGGGAACTGAAGCTTTCTTT.

This clonotype showed up many times. In DNA, the CDR3 is TGTGCCATCAGCTCCGACGGCTACGAGCAGTACTTC. Amino acid sequence: CAISSDGYEQYF. V usage is TRBV10-3 and J usage is TRBJ2-7; D is ambiguous. V was cut by 6 bases and J by 3 bases, with 9 bases left in between. Germline values: CDR1 ENHRY, CDR2 SYGVKD. The CDR3 extends over 12 amino acids.

This clonotype was counted at least ten times. The gene calls are TRBV2 and TRBJ1-5; 7 nucleotides match TRBD1. The V and J ends lost 4 bases and 6 bases, in that order; junction bases with no gene match: 6. Germline V gene data show CDR1 as SNHLY and CDR2 as FYNNEI. This CDR3 comprises 14 residues. The CDR3 nucleotides are TGTGCCAGCAGTGGACAGGGTAATGGTCAGCCCCAGCATTTT. This sequence encodes CASSGQGNGQPQHF.

This clonotype has at least ten counts. This chain links TRBV29-1 with TRBJ2-3, with TRBD1 matching 10 bases. V was clipped by 7 bases and J by 4 bases; unmatched bases: 8. From germline, CDR1 is SQVTM and CDR2 ANQGSEA. This CDR3 has 14 amino acids. The DNA for the CDR3 is TGCAGCGCCCCGGGACAGGGGTCTTCAGATACGCAGTATTTT. It is translated as CSAPGQGSSDTQYF.

This clonotype was seen only a few times. The chain joins TRBV7-8 to TRBJ2-1, with 7 bases matching TRBD2. There are 15 residues in the CDR3. Trimming removed 5 bases from V and 10 bases from J; junction bases left unmatched: 14. Germline V gives CDR1 SGHVS, CDR2 FQNEAQ. CDR3 region: CASSPDGPTGGEQFF. CDR3 bases: TGTGCCAGCAGCCCCGATGGGCCGACCGGGGGGGAGCAGTTCTTC.